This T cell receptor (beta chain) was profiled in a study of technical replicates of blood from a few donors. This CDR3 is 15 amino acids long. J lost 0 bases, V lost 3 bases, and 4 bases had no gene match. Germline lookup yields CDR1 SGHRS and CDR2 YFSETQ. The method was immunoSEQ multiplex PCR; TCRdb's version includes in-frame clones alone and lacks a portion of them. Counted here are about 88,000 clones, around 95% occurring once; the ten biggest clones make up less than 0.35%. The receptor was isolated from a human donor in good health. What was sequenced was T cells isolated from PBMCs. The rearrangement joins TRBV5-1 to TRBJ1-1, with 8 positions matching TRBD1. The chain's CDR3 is CASSWTGSMNTEAFF. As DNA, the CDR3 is TGCGCCAGCAGCTGGACAGGGTCTATGAACACTGAAGCTTTCTTT.